The rows below give T cell receptor beta chains drawn from one sample of a study of blood T cells in healthy people across ages. One entry per CDR3 protein, called by TCRdb with MiXCR from the 5' RACE reads. This sample yields some 1.4 million distinct CDR3 sequences, of which 42% are seen a single time; 7% to 9% belongs to the top ten. Sequencing was done on a sample of blood. The receptor set was obtained from a woman aged 18-30 years in good health. Each CDR3 is given with its conserved first and last residue. Fields, in order: J gene, CDR3 length, D gene, clone size, V gene, CDR3 DNA, CDR3 protein. The D gene is left open where the match is weak. Clone size is stated in some rows and not others, as once, few, many or a class when expanded.

>TRBJ2-1|20|TRBD2|NA|TRBV6-1
TGTGCCAGCAGTGAGGGCGTCCCGGGACTAGCGGGAACCCTCCCCAATGAGCAGTTCTTC
CASSEGVPGLAGTLPNEQFF
>TRBJ2-3|15|NA|NA|TRBV28
TGTGCCAGCAGTTTCCTTCCTAGCGGCACAGATACGCAGTATTTT
CASSFLPSGTDTQYF
>TRBJ2-1|19|TRBD1|NA|TRBV5-1
TGCGCCAGCAGCTTGGGTTCAATGCTGGGGACAGACGCCTACAATGAGCAGTTCTTC
CASSLGSMLGTDAYNEQFF
>TRBJ1-2|14|NA|NA|TRBV3-1
TGTGCCAGCAGCCGGGGGAGGGGAAACTATGGCTACACCTTC
CASSRGRGNYGYTF
>TRBJ2-2|13|NA|few|TRBV29-1
TGCAGCGTTGCCCGACAGGCCACCGGGGAGCTGTTTTTT
CSVARQATGELFF
>TRBJ2-1|15|NA|NA|TRBV21-1
TGTGCCCGGTCGAGGGAGGGAGTTACCTACAATGAGCAGTTCTTC
CARSREGVTYNEQFF
>TRBJ2-6|15|NA|few|TRBV7-9
TGTGCCAGCAGCTCCGAACTCTCTGGGGCCAACGTCCTGACTTTC
CASSSELSGANVLTF
>TRBJ2-1|15|NA|NA|TRBV27
TGTGCCAGCAATACGGACGGGAGCTCCTACAATGAGCAGTTCTTC
CASNTDGSSYNEQFF
>TRBJ2-7|16|TRBD1|many|TRBV6-6
TGTGCCAGCGGACCCGGGACAGCAAAACTCTCCTACGAGCAGTACTTC
CASGPGTAKLSYEQYF
>TRBJ2-7|13|NA|NA|TRBV12-3/TRBV12-4
TGTGCCAGCACCTTTAGCCATTCCTACGAGCAGTACTTC
CASTFSHSYEQYF
>TRBJ1-2|12|NA|many|TRBV20-1
TGCAGTGCTAGAGAACCGAACTATGGCTACACCTTC
CSAREPNYGYTF
>TRBJ2-5|14|NA|NA|TRBV7-9
TGTGCCAGCAGCTTAAGGGGGACATCCTGGGAGCAGTACTTC
CASSLRGTSWEQYF
>TRBJ2-7|14|TRBD1|NA|TRBV5-1
TGCGCCAGCAGCCGGGGGACAGGGGGCACCGAGCAGTACTTC
CASSRGTGGTEQYF
>TRBJ2-7|15|NA|few|TRBV9
TGTGCCAGCAGCGTAGAACCGGACACGATCTACGAGCAGTACTTC
CASSVEPDTIYEQYF
>TRBJ2-3|15|TRBD2|few|TRBV7-2
TGTGCCAGCAGCAAAGCGGGAGTCTCCGGCGATACGCAGTATTTT
CASSKAGVSGDTQYF
>TRBJ2-3|16|NA|NA|TRBV6-5
TGTGCCAGCAGTTACTCGGCAGCACTACTCACAGATACGCAGTATTTT
CASSYSAALLTDTQYF
>TRBJ2-7|15|TRBD2|few|TRBV12-3/TRBV12-4
TGTGCCAGCAGCTTGGGGAGGGTAGGGCCCTACGAGCAGTACTTC
CASSLGRVGPYEQYF